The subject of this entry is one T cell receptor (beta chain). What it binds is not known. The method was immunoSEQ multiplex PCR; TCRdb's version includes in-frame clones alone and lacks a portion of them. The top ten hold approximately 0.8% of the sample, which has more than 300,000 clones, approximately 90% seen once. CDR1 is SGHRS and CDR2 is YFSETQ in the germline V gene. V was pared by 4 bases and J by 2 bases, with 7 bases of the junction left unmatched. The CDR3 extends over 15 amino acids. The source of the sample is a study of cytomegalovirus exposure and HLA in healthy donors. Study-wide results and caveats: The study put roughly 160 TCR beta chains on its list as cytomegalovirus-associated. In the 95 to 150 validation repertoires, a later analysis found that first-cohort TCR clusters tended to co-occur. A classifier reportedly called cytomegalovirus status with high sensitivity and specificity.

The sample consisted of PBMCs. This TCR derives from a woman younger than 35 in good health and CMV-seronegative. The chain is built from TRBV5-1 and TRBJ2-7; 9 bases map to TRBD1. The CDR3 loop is CASSVAGTGPYEQYF. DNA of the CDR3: TGCGCCAGCAGCGTAGCCGGGACAGGGCCCTACGAGCAGTACTTC.